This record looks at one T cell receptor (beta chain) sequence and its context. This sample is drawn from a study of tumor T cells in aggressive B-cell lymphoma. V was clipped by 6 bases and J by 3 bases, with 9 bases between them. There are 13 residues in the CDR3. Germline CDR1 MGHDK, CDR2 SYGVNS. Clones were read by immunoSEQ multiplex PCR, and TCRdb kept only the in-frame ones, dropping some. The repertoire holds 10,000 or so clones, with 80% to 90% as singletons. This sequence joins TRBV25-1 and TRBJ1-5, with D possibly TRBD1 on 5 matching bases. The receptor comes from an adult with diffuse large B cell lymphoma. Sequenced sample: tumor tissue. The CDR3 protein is CASSGHNNQPQHF. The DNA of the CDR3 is TGTGCCAGCAGCGGACACAACAATCAGCCCCAGCATTTT.